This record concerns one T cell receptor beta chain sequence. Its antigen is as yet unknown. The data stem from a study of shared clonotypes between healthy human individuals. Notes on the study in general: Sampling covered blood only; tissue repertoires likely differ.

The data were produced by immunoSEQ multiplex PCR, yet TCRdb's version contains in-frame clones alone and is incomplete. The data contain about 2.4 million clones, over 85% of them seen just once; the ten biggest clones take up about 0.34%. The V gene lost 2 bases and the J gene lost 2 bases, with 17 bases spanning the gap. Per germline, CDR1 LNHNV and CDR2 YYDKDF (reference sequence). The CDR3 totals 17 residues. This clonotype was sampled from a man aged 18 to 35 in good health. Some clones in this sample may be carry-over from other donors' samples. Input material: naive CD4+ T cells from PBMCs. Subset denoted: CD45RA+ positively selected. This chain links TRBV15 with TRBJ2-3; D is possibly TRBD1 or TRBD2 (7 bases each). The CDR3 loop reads CATSRPLGGGLTDTQYF. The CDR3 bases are TGTGCCACCAGCAGACCCCTGGGAGGGGGCCTCACAGATACGCAGTATTTT.